This TCR beta chain was obtained from a study of T cells in Graves' hyperthyroidism and ophthalmopathy. General study points: The model's output predicted ophthalmopathy at a median of 6.5 months prior to onset. By a 13 V-J model, ophthalmopathy was set apart from stable hyperthyroidism.

Germline V gene sequence: CDR1 SGHRS, CDR2 YFSETQ. This CDR3 has 13 residues. V lost 5 bases to trimming and J lost 7 bases; unmatched junction nucleotides: 4. This clonotype was picked up many times. Its cognate antigen is unknown. RNA transcripts yielded amplified TCR beta CDR3 regions. An initial round of RT-PCR targeting the TCR CDR3 relied on the HTBI primer set. From the multiplex PCR reads, TCRdb called clonotypes with MiXCR, one entry per CDR3 protein. The table has about 360,000 distinct CDR3 sequences, about a sixth seen once. J is TRBJ2-1 and V is TRBV5-1, with 9 positions matching TRBD2. The TCR sequence derives from a woman between 18 and 29 years old with Graves' hyperthyroidism that later progressed to Graves' ophthalmopathy. Sequenced: blood. This CDR3 reads CASSAGGENEQFF. For the CDR3, the DNA is TGCGCCAGCAGTGCGGGAGGGGAAAATGAGCAGTTCTTC.